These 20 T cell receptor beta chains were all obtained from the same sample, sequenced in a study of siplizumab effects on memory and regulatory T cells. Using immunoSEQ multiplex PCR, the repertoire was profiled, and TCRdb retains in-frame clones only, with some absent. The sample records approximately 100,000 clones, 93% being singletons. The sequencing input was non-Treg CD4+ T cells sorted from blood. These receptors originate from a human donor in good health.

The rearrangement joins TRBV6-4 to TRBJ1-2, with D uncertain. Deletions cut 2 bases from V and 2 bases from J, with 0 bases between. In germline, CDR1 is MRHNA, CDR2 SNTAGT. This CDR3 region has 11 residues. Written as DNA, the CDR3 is TGTGCCAGCAGTGACAACTATGGCTACACCTTC. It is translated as CASSDNYGYTF.

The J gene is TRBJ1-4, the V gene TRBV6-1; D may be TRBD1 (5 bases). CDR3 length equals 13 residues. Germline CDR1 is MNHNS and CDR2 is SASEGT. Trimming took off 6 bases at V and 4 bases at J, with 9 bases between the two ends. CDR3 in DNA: TGTGCCAGCAGGGGACTGCTTAATGAAAAACTGTTTTTT. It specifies CASRGLLNEKLFF.

The CDR3: CASSFGGAVYEQYF. The CDR3 bases are TGTGCCAGCAGTTTTGGTGGGGCTGTCTACGAGCAGTACTTC. The chain couples TRBV28 to TRBJ2-7, with a weak D call TRBD1 (5 bases). Germline V gene sequence: CDR1 MDHEN, CDR2 SYDVKM. The CDR3 extends over 14 amino acids. V lost 3 bases and J 3 bases, leaving 12 bases between the germline ends.

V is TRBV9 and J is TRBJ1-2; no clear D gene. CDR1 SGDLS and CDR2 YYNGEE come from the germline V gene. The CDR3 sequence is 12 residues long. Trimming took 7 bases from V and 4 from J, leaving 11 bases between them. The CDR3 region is CASEDGLYGYTF. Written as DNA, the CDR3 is TGTGCCAGCGAGGACGGGCTCTATGGCTACACCTTC.

CDR3 nucleotide sequence: TGCAGCGTTGAACGTGGGACAGGGTCAGGTCGGTACTTC. Its translation is CSVERGTGSGRYF. The chain recombines TRBV29-1 with TRBJ2-7, with TRBD1 matching 9 bases. The CDR3 sequence is 13 residues long. The germline V gene has CDR1 SQVTM and CDR2 ANQGSEA. V gave up 2 bases and J gave up 12 bases; unmatched junction bases: 11.

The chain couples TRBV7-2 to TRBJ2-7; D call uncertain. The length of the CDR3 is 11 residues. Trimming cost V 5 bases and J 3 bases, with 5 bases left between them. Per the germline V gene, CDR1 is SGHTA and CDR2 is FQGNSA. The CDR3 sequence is CASSTDYEQYF. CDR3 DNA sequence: TGTGCCAGCAGCACCGACTACGAGCAGTACTTC. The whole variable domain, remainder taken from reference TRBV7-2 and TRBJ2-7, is GAGVSQSPSNKVTEKGKDVELRCDPISGHTALYWYRQSLGQGLEFLIYFQGNSAPDKSGLPSDRFSAERTGGSVSTLTIQRTQQEDSAVYLCASSTDYEQYFGPGTRLTVT.

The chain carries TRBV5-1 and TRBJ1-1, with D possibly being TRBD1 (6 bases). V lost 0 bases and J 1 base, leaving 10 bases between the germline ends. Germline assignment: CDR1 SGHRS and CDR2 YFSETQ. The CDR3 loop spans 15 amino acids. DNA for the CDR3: TGCGCCAGCAGCTTGGTAGCAGGGGCGAACACTGAAGCTTTCTTT. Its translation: CASSLVAGANTEAFF. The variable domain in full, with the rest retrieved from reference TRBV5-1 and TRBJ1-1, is KAGVTQTPRYLIKTRGQQVTLSCSPISGHRSVSWYQQTPGQGLQFLFEYFSETQRNKGNFPGRFSGRQFSNSRSEMNVSTLELGDSALYLCASSLVAGANTEAFFGQGTRLTVV.

The CDR3 loop reads CASSFIRVLKGSYEQYF. The CDR3 DNA reads as TGTGCCAGCAGTTTCATACGGGTTTTGAAAGGTTCCTACGAGCAGTACTTC. The chain couples TRBV28 to TRBJ2-7; D remains ambiguous. The germline V gene has CDR1 MDHEN and CDR2 SYDVKM. Trimming cost V 3 bases and J 1 base, with 19 bases left between them. CDR3 length: 17 residues.

The CDR3 is CASRPGQGNTEAFF. The CDR3 nucleotides read TGCGCCAGCAGACCTGGACAAGGGAACACTGAAGCTTTCTTT. The chain recombines TRBV10-1 with TRBJ1-1; D may be TRBD1 (5 bases). With 6 bases removed from V and 1 base from J, the gap between germline ends came to 12 bases. Germline loops: CDR1 WNHNN, CDR2 SYGVQD (reference sequence). CDR3 size: 14 residues.

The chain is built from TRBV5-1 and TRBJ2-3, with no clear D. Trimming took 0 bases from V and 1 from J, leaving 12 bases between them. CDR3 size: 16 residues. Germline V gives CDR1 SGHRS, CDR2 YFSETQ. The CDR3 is CASSLEGHSGTDTQYF. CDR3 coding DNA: TGCGCCAGCAGCTTGGAAGGTCACTCCGGCACAGATACGCAGTATTTT.

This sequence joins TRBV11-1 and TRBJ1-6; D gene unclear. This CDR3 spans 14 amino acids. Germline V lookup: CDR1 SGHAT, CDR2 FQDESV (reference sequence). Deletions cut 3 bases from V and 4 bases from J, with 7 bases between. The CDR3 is CASSFVRYNSPLHF. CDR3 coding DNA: TGTGCCAGCAGCTTTGTACGGTATAATTCACCCCTCCACTTT.

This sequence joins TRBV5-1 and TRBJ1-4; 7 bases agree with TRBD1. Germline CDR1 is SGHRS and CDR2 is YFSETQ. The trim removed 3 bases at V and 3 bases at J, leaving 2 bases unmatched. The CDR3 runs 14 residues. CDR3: CASSSGQSNEKLFF. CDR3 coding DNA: TGCGCCAGCAGCTCGGGACAGTCTAATGAAAAACTGTTTTTT.

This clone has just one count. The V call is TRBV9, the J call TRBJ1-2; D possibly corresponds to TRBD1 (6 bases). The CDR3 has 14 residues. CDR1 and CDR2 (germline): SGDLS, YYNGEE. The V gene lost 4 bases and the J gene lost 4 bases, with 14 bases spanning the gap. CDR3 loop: CASSKETGLYGYTF. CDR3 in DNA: TGTGCCAGCAGCAAAGAGACAGGTCTCTATGGCTACACCTTC.

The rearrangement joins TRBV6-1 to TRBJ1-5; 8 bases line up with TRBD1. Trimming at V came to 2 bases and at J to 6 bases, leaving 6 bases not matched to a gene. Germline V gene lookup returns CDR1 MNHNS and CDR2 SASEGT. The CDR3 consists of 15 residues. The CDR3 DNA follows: TGTGCCAGCAGTGAAATGGGGCAGGGGGCTCAGCCCCAGCATTTT. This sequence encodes CASSEMGQGAQPQHF.

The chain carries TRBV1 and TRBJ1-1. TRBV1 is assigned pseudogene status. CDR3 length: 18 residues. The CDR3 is CTSSQASGPPYGDTEAFF. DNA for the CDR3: TGCACCAGCAGCCAAGCGTCTGGTCCTCCCTACGGTGACACTGAAGCTTTCTTT.

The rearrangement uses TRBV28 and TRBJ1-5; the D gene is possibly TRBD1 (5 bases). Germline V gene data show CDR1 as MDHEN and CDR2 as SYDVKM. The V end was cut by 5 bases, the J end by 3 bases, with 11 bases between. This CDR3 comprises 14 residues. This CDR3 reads CASSTRQNNQPQHF. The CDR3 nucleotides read TGTGCCAGCAGTACCCGACAGAACAATCAGCCCCAGCATTTT.

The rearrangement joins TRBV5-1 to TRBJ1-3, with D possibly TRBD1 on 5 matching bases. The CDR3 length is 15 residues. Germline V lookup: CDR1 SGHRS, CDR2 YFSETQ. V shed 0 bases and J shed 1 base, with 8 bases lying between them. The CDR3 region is CASSLGQSSGNTIYF. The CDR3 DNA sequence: TGCGCCAGCAGCTTGGGACAGAGTTCTGGAAACACCATATATTTT.

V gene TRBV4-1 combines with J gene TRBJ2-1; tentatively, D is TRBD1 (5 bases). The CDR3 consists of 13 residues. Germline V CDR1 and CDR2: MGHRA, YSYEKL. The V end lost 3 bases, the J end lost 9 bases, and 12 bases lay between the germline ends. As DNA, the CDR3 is TGCGCCAGCAGCCAGGACACGTCAATTGAGCAGTTCTTC. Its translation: CASSQDTSIEQFF.

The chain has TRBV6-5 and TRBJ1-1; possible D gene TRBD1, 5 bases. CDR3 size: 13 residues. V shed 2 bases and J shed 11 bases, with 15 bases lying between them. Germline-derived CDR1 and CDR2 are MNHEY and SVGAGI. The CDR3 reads CASSYGTWDRAFF. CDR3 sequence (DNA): TGTGCCAGCAGTTACGGGACCTGGGATAGGGCTTTCTTT.

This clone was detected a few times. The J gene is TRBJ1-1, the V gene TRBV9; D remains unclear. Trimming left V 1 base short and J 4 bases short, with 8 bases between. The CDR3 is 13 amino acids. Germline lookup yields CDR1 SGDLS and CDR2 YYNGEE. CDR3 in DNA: TGTGCCAGCAGCGTACAGAGCACCACTGAAGCTTTCTTT. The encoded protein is CASSVQSTTEAFF. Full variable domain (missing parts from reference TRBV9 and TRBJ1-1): DSGVTQTPKHLITATGQRVTLRCSPRSGDLSVYWYQQSLDQGLQFLIQYYNGEERAKGNILERFSAQQFPDLHSELNLSSLELGDSALYFCASSVQSTTEAFFGQGTRLTVV.